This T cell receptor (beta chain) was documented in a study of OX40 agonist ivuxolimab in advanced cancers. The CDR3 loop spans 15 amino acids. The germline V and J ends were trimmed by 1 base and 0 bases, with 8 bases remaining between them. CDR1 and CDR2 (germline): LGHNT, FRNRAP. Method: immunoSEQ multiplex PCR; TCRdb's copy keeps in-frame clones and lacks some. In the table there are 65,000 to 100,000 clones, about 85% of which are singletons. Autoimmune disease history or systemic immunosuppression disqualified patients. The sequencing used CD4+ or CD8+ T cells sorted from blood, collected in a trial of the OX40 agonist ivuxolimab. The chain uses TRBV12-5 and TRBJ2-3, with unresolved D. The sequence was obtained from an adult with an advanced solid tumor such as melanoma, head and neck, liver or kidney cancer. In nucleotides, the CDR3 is TGTGCTAGTGGTTTGGGACGACTCAGCACAGATACGCAGTATTTT. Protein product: CASGLGRLSTDTQYF. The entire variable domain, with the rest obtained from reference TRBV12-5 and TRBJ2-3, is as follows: DARVTQTPRHKVTEMGQEVTMRCQPILGHNTVFWYRQTMMQGLELLAYFRNRAPLDDSGMPKDRFSAEMPDATLATLKIQPSEPRDSAVYFCASGLGRLSTDTQYFGPGTRLTVL.